This T cell receptor beta chain was sequenced in a study of metastatic and nonmetastatic thyroid tumors. Overall study context: For malignant and benign thyroid patients, tumor or nodule tissue and blood were the sources whose repertoires were compared.

Study conclusions and caveats: Within blood and tumor, benign nodules reportedly had significantly lower TCR beta diversity than malignant thyroid tumors did.

This clone was counted many times. Its antigen is not identified. Patients underwent thyroid surgery, and none had received any treatment before it. Per the study methods: It was from CDR3 differences across clinicopathological groups that a distant-metastasis classifier for papillary thyroid cancer was built. TCRdb reprocessed the PCR reads via MiXCR. For this entry, the V and J calls and clone size follow TCRdb and not the study's own pipeline. The sample holds tens of thousands of clones, under 15% seen once. This sequence originates from a female donor with papillary thyroid cancer or a benign thyroid nodule (not recorded which). Some clones in this sample may be carry-over from other donors' samples. The source material was tumor tissue.

The CDR3 bases are TGTGCCAGCAGCCGGCAAACTAGCGGGAGGGCCTCGGATACGCAGTATTTT. This encodes CASSRQTSGRASDTQYF. This chain joins TRBV12-3 or TRBV12-4 and TRBJ2-3; 13 bases line up with TRBD2. The CDR3 contains 17 residues. V lost 6 bases to trimming and J lost 6 bases; unmatched junction nucleotides: 12.